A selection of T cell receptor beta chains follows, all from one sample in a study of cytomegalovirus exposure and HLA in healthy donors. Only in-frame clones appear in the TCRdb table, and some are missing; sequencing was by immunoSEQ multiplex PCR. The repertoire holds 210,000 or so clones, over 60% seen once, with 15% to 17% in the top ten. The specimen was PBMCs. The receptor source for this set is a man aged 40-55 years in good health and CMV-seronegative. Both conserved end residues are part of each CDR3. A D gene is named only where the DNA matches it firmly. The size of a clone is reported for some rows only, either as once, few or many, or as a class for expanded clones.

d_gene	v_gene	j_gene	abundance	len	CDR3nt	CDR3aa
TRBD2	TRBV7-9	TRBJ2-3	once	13	TGTGCCGCTATACTAGCGGGGGAAGATACGCAGTATTTT	CAAILAGEDTQYF
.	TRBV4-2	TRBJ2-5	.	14	TGTGCCAGCAGCCAAGAGGCGGGCCGAGGCGCCCAGTACTTC	CASSQEAGRGAQYF
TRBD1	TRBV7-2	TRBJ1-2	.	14	TGTGCCAGCAGCCCAGGGACAGGGACTATTGGCTACACCTTC	CASSPGTGTIGYTF
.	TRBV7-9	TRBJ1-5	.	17	TGTGCCAGCAGCTTAAGCCCCCCTGGGAGAGGGAATCAGCCCCAGCATTTT	CASSLSPPGRGNQPQHF
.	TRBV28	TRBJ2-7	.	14	TGTGCCTTAGCAGGGGGCGGGAGGGCCAGCGAGCAGTACTTC	CALAGGGRASEQYF
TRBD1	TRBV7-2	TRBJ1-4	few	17	TGTGCCAGCAGCTTAGAAGGATTGGGTAGGGGGCTCGAAAAACTGTTTTTT	CASSLEGLGRGLEKLFF
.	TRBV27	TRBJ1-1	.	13	TGTGCCAGCAGTTTCGGGAGAACAGGTGAAGCTTTCTTT	CASSFGRTGEAFF
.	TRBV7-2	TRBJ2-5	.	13	TGTGCCAGCAGCTTAATGGCCCCGGAGGCCCAGTACTTC	CASSLMAPEAQYF
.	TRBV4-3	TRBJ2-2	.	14	TGCGCCAGCAGCCAAGGGCTCAACACCGGGGAGCTGTTTTTT	CASSQGLNTGELFF
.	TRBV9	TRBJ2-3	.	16	TGTGCCAGCAGCGTATTAGGGGGAAGTTGGACAGATACGCAGTATTTT	CASSVLGGSWTDTQYF
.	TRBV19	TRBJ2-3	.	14	TGTGCCACGGGGGTGGGGACTTTACAGCCTACGCAGTATTTT	CATGVGTLQPTQYF
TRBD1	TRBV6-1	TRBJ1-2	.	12	TGTGCCAGCAGTTCTTGGGACAGTGGCTACACCTTC	CASSSWDSGYTF
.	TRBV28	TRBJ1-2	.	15	TGTGCCAGCAGTCCCGCGGACTCCTGGGGGGACGGCTACACCTTC	CASSPADSWGDGYTF
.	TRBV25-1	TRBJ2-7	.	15	TGTGCCAGCAGTGGGTCGCTCGGGACACCCTACGAGCAGTACTTC	CASSGSLGTPYEQYF
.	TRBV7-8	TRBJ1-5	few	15	TGTGCCAGCAGCTCCCGACTTTATAGCAATCAGCCCCAGCATTTT	CASSSRLYSNQPQHF
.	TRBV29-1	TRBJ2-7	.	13	TGCAGCGTTGATCGAGGCGGGACCTACGAGCAGTACTTC	CSVDRGGTYEQYF
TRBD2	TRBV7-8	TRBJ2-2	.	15	TGTGCCAGCAGCCCTAGCGGGAGGGCCGTCGGGGAGCTGTTTTTT	CASSPSGRAVGELFF
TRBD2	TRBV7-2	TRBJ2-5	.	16	TGTGCCAGCAGCTTAGCGTATACTAGCGGGGGAGAGACCCAGTACTTC	CASSLAYTSGGETQYF
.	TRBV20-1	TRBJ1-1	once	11	TGCAGTGCTCTCGGGGACACTGAAGCTTTCTTT	CSALGDTEAFF
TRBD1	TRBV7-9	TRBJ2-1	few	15	TGTGCCAGCAGGCCCCGGCTGACAGGGGTCAATGAGCAGTTCTTC	CASRPRLTGVNEQFF
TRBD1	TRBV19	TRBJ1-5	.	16	TGTGCCAGTAGTTATGGGACAGGGGCTTCCAATCAGCCCCAGCATTTT	CASSYGTGASNQPQHF
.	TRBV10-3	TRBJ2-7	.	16	TGTGCCATCAGTGAGGCCTCGGCTAGCGCCTCCTACGAGCAGTACTTC	CAISEASASASYEQYF
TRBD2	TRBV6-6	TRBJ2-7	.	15	TGTGCCAGCATTCCCGAGCGGGGGCGAACCTACGAGCAGTACTTC	CASIPERGRTYEQYF
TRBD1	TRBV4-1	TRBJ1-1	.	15	TGCGCCAGCAGCCAACCAGGGGGCAAGAGCACTGAAGCTTTCTTT	CASSQPGGKSTEAFF
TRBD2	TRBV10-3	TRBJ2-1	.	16	TGTGCCATCAGTGAGCCCAGCGAGACTAGCGGGGCTGAGCAGTTCTTC	CAISEPSETSGAEQFF
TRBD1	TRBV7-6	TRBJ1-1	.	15	TGTGCCAGCAGTTCTCAAGGGACAGGGGGCACTGAAGCTTTCTTT	CASSSQGTGGTEAFF
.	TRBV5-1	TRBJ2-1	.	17	TGCGCCAGCATCGCCGGGACTGGCACAAGCTCCTACAATGAGCAGTTCTTC	CASIAGTGTSSYNEQFF
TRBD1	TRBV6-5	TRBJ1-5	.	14	TGTGCCAGCAGTGCCGACAGGGGTAATCAGCCCCAGCATTTT	CASSADRGNQPQHF
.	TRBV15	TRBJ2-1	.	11	TGTGCCACCAGCAGACTCAATGAGCAGTTCTTC	CATSRLNEQFF
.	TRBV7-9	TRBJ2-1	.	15	TGTTCCAGCAGCTCAACAGGGAGGGGCAGGGATGAGCAGTTCTTC	CSSSSTGRGRDEQFF
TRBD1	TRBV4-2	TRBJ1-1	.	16	TGTGCCAGCAGCCAAGATCTGACAGGGGTGTACACTGAAGCTTTCTTT	CASSQDLTGVYTEAFF
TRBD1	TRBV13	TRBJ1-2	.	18	TGTGCCAGCAGCTTAGGAAGTCAGGGGGCGTGGGGTAACTATGGCTACACCTTC	CASSLGSQGAWGNYGYTF
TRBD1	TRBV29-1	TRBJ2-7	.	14	TGCAGCGTTGAATCGGGCAGGGGGTCCTACGAGCAGTACTTC	CSVESGRGSYEQYF
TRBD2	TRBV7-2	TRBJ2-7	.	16	TGTGCCAGCAGCTCCCGCCCGCTAGCGGATGCCTACGAGCAGTACTTC	CASSSRPLADAYEQYF
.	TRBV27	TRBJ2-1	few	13	TGTGCCAGCAGTGGGCCCGAGATCAGGGAGCAGTTCTTC	CASSGPEIREQFF
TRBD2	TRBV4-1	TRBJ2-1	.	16	TGCGCCAGCAGCCAGCCTACTAGCGGGAGGAGGGATGAGCAGTTCTTC	CASSQPTSGRRDEQFF
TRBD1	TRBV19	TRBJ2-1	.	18	TGTGCCAGTAGTATATCGCCCTTTCCGGGACAGAGCTACAATGAGCAGTTCTTC	CASSISPFPGQSYNEQFF
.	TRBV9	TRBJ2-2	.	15	TGTGCCAGCAGCGTAGGTCAGGGAAGGGCCGGGGAGCTGTTTTTT	CASSVGQGRAGELFF
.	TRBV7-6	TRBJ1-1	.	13	TGTGCCAGCAGCCTGACAGCTTACACTGAAGCTTTCTTT	CASSLTAYTEAFF
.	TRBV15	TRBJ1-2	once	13	TGTGCCACCAGCAGAGCTGAGGGAAATGGCTACACCTTC	CATSRAEGNGYTF
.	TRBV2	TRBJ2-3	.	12	TGTGCCAGCAGCAGGCAAACAGATACGCAGTATTTT	CASSRQTDTQYF
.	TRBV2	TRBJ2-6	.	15	TGTGCCAGCAGTGTCGGGAACTCTGGGGCCAACGTCCTGACTTTC	CASSVGNSGANVLTF
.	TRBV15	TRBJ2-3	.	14	TGTGCCACCAGCAGAGGACAGTCTGGGGATACGCAGTATTTT	CATSRGQSGDTQYF
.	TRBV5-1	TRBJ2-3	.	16	TGCGCCAGCAGCTTGGGAGCTACAGGGATCTCAGATACGCAGTATTTT	CASSLGATGISDTQYF
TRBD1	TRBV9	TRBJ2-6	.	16	TGTGCCAGCAGCGTAGGCGGGGCAGGGGGCAACAACGTCCTGACTTTC	CASSVGGAGGNNVLTF
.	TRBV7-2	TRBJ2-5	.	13	TGTGCCAGCAGCTTAGTGGCAGAAGAGACCCAGTACTTC	CASSLVAEETQYF